The rows below give T cell receptor beta chains drawn from one sample of a study of shared clonotypes between healthy human individuals. Measured with immunoSEQ multiplex PCR; TCRdb has only the in-frame clones, and not every one. The sample shows some 800,000 clones, about 91% of them seen only once. The sequenced sample consisted of naive CD8+ T cells sorted from blood. These receptor sequences come from a man under 40 in good health. Each CDR3 is given with its conserved first and last residue. D genes are given only for firm matches.

D gene: .; V gene: TRBV13; J gene: TRBJ2-1; CDR3 DNA: TGTGCCAGCAGCTTAGGTGGCGGGACGTTGGGCTCCTACAATGAGCAGTTCTTC; CDR3 protein: CASSLGGGTLGSYNEQFF
D gene: .; V gene: TRBV7-9; J gene: TRBJ2-2; CDR3 DNA: TGTGCCAGCAGCCACGGCAACACCGGGGAGCTGTTTTTT; CDR3 protein: CASSHGNTGELFF
D gene: .; V gene: TRBV7-9; J gene: TRBJ1-1; CDR3 DNA: TGTGCCAGCAGCCAGTCGACAGGGAACACTGAAGCTTTCTTT; CDR3 protein: CASSQSTGNTEAFF
D gene: .; V gene: TRBV15; J gene: TRBJ2-3; CDR3 DNA: TGTGCCACCAGCGCAGAAGGCCAACACGATACGCAGTATTTT; CDR3 protein: CATSAEGQHDTQYF
D gene: .; V gene: TRBV9; J gene: TRBJ2-6; CDR3 DNA: TGTGCCAGCAGCGTAGAAGCCTCTGGGGCCAACGTCCTGACTTTC; CDR3 protein: CASSVEASGANVLTF
D gene: .; V gene: TRBV6-4; J gene: TRBJ2-3; CDR3 DNA: TGTGCCAGCAGTGTGGCAGGGATGGACACAGATACGCAGTATTTT; CDR3 protein: CASSVAGMDTDTQYF
D gene: .; V gene: TRBV11-2; J gene: TRBJ2-7; CDR3 DNA: TGTGCCAGCAGCCCTGGGGGGAACCCCTACGAGCAGTACTTC; CDR3 protein: CASSPGGNPYEQYF
D gene: TRBD2; V gene: TRBV29-1; J gene: TRBJ2-7; CDR3 DNA: TGCAGCGCCGGGACTAGCGGCTACGAGCAGTACTTC; CDR3 protein: CSAGTSGYEQYF
D gene: TRBD2; V gene: TRBV7-3; J gene: TRBJ2-2; CDR3 DNA: TGTGCCAGCAGCTTAGGTCTAGCGGGAGTAACCGGGGAGCTGTTTTTT; CDR3 protein: CASSLGLAGVTGELFF
D gene: .; V gene: TRBV29-1; J gene: TRBJ2-7; CDR3 DNA: TGCAGCGTTGAACCTGCCGGCACCTACGAGCAGTACTTC; CDR3 protein: CSVEPAGTYEQYF
D gene: TRBD2; V gene: TRBV27; J gene: TRBJ2-5; CDR3 DNA: TGTGCCAGCAGTGGAGGACTAGCGGGAGGGGGATTACAAGAGACCCAGTACTTC; CDR3 protein: CASSGGLAGGGLQETQYF
D gene: TRBD2; V gene: TRBV2; J gene: TRBJ2-1; CDR3 DNA: TGTGCCAGCATCCCTAGCGGAGCCTACAATGAGCAGTTCTTC; CDR3 protein: CASIPSGAYNEQFF
D gene: .; V gene: TRBV18; J gene: TRBJ2-7; CDR3 DNA: TGTGCCAGCTCAATCGGACAGTCATACGAGCAGTACTTC; CDR3 protein: CASSIGQSYEQYF
D gene: .; V gene: TRBV29-1; J gene: TRBJ2-7; CDR3 DNA: TGCAGCGTTGTGTACCAAAACTCCTACGAGCAGTACTTC; CDR3 protein: CSVVYQNSYEQYF
D gene: TRBD2; V gene: TRBV10-3; J gene: TRBJ2-7; CDR3 DNA: TGTGCCATCAGTGAGGGGACTAGCTCCTACGAGCAGTACTTC; CDR3 protein: CAISEGTSSYEQYF
D gene: TRBD1; V gene: TRBV29-1; J gene: TRBJ1-5; CDR3 DNA: TGCAGCGTCGGGACAGGACACTTCACGCCCCAGCATTTT; CDR3 protein: CSVGTGHFTPQHF
D gene: TRBD1; V gene: TRBV10-3; J gene: TRBJ1-1; CDR3 DNA: TGTGCCATCAGGACAGGGGGGAACACTGAAGCTTTCTTT; CDR3 protein: CAIRTGGNTEAFF